This entry lists 8 T cell receptor beta chains sequenced from one sample in a study of shared clonotypes between healthy human individuals. Clones were sequenced by immunoSEQ multiplex PCR, and TCRdb holds only the in-frame ones, with some missing. The sample includes over 2 million clones, about 95% of them seen just once. Cells designated naive CD8 were CD45RO-negative and were positively selected for CCR7, with terminally differentiated effector memory CD45RA+ cells excluded. Sequencing was done on a sample of naive CD8+ T cells sorted from blood. The origin of the receptors is a man younger than 30 in good health.

The chain recombines TRBV27 with TRBJ2-7, with TRBD2 matching 14 bases. V trimming: 5 bases; J trimming: 0 bases; junction bases outside the gene matches: 12. The V gene's germline CDR1 is MNHEY and CDR2 SMNVEV (reference sequence). The CDR3 consists of 19 residues. The CDR3 loop is CASSRLAGGPEGSSYEQYF. In DNA form, the CDR3 reads TGTGCCAGCAGTCGACTAGCGGGAGGGCCCGAGGGGAGCTCCTACGAGCAGTACTTC.

The gene calls are TRBV6-5 and TRBJ1-1, with D perhaps TRBD1 (6 bases). The V and J ends lost 3 bases and 9 bases respectively, with 14 bases between them. Germline V CDR1 and CDR2: MNHEY, SVGAGI. The CDR3 runs to 13 residues. This CDR3 is CASSYQGSPQAFF. The CDR3 nucleotides are TGTGCCAGCAGTTATCAGGGGAGTCCCCAAGCTTTCTTT.

About this clone: Other DNA variants within this sample encode the same CDR3. The chain employs TRBV27 and TRBJ2-7, with 7 nucleotides matching TRBD1. Germline trimming cut 4 bases from V and 0 bases from J; bases unmatched to any gene: 6. The CDR3 length is 15 residues. The germline V gene has CDR1 MNHEY and CDR2 SMNVEV (reference sequence). Here the CDR3 DNA reads TGTGCCAGCAGTTACAGGGGTAGAAGCTCCTACGAGCAGTACTTC. It encodes CASSYRGRSSYEQYF.

This clone was observed a single time. The J gene is TRBJ2-7, the V gene TRBV2; D is ambiguous. With 8 bases removed from V and 3 bases from J, the gap between germline ends came to 8 bases. CDR1 and CDR2 (germline): SNHLY, FYNNEI. The CDR3 covers 11 residues. The CDR3 spells CASGQNYEQYF. The CDR3 DNA sequence: TGTGCCAGCGGGCAGAACTACGAGCAGTACTTC.

V is TRBV7-8 and J is TRBJ2-7, with D uncertain. The germline CDR1 and CDR2 sequences are SGHVS and FQNEAQ. Trimming left V 3 bases short and J 6 bases short, with 12 bases between. This CDR3 region has 13 residues. CDR3 residues: CASSLGLRSEQYF. CDR3 bases: TGTGCCAGCAGCTTGGGCTTAAGGAGCGAGCAGTACTTC.

V is TRBV9 and J is TRBJ2-5, with a possible D match to TRBD1 (7 bases). Trimming took off 4 bases at V and 3 bases at J, with 13 bases between the two ends. The germline CDR1 and CDR2 sequences are SGDLS and YYNGEE. There are 14 residues in the CDR3. The CDR3 region is CASSHQGGKETQYF. The CDR3 region has the DNA TGTGCCAGCAGCCACCAGGGGGGTAAAGAGACCCAGTACTTC. Combining the CDR3 with reference TRBV9 and TRBJ2-5 gives the whole variable domain DSGVTQTPKHLITATGQRVTLRCSPRSGDLSVYWYQQSLDQGLQFLIQYYNGEERAKGNILERFSAQQFPDLHSELNLSSLELGDSALYFCASSHQGGKETQYFGPGTRLLVL.

The V and J genes are TRBV29-1 and TRBJ1-1; perhaps TRBD1 as D (5 bases). This CDR3 has 13 amino acids. Germline loops: CDR1 SQVTM, CDR2 ANQGSEA. The V end was cut by 7 bases, the J end by 1 base, with 13 bases between. CDR3 residues: CSAPGTRNTEAFF. DNA of the CDR3: TGCAGCGCACCCGGGACGAGGAACACTGAAGCTTTCTTT. The full variable domain, in which reference TRBV29-1 and TRBJ1-1 provide the parts outside the CDR3, is SAVISQKPSRDICQRGTSLTIQCQVDSQVTMMFWYRQQPGQSLTLIATANQGSEATYESGFVIDKFPISRPNLTFSTLTVSNMSPEDSSIYLCSAPGTRNTEAFFGQGTRLTVV.

The rearrangement joins TRBV4-1 to TRBJ2-7; the D is unclear. The CDR3 has 15 amino acids. Trimming removed 5 bases from V and 3 bases from J, with 17 bases in between. Germline assignment: CDR1 MGHRA and CDR2 YSYEKL. The CDR3 loop reads CASSEGLGTGYEQYF. CDR3 DNA: TGCGCCAGCAGCGAAGGGCTGGGTACCGGCTACGAGCAGTACTTC.